The 20 T cell receptor beta chains below were found in one sample sequenced in a study of identical twins (dated by TCRdb to about 2016). Library generation was performed with 5' RACE. The run used an Illumina HiSeq 2000. TCRdb reran the public reads through fastp at Q25 and MiXCR, keeping productive beta chains. Rows are combined by CDR3 protein, so each entry shows the most common genes and DNA. Across this sample there are 240,000 or so distinct CDR3 sequences, with roughly a tenth seen only once. The ten largest clones add up to roughly 10% of the sample. The source material was memory T cells sorted from blood. What the cell subset or site label conveys for this sample: CD45RO+ enriched T cells. All receptors come from a man aged 45 to 65 in good health.

The chain employs TRBV15 and TRBJ2-5, with TRBD1 matching 8 bases. The CDR3 runs 14 residues. V shed 4 bases and J 5 bases; nucleotides not matched to a gene: 6. Germline V gene data show CDR1 as LNHNV and CDR2 as YYDKDF (reference sequence). The chain's CDR3 is CATSKADRAETQYF. The CDR3 coding sequence is TGTGCCACCAGCAAAGCGGACAGGGCGGAGACCCAGTACTTC.

Ten or more counts support this clonotype. The rearrangement links TRBV6-4 to TRBJ2-2, with a tentative D call TRBD2 (7 bases). The CDR3 runs to 15 residues. CDR1 is MRHNA and CDR2 is SNTAGT in the germline V gene. The V and J ends lost 6 bases and 5 bases respectively, with 16 bases between them. The CDR3 here is CASSRTGGETGELFF. The DNA for the CDR3 is TGTGCCAGCAGCCGTACGGGGGGCGAGACCGGGGAGCTGTTTTTT.

This clonotype showed up many times. The chain employs TRBV10-3 and TRBJ1-5; D gene ambiguous. Germline lookup yields CDR1 ENHRY and CDR2 SYGVKD. The CDR3 is 13 amino acids. V was trimmed by 5 bases and J by 8 bases, leaving 13 bases between them. The CDR3 region is CAISNGPKEPQHF. The CDR3 bases are TGTGCCATCAGTAACGGCCCGAAGGAGCCCCAGCATTTT.

This clonotype appeared many times. The chain recombines TRBV4-3 with TRBJ2-7; D unresolved. V was shortened by 2 bases and J by 0 bases, with 8 bases between the two germline ends. Germline V gene lookup returns CDR1 LGHNA and CDR2 YSLEER. The CDR3 consists of 14 residues. The CDR3 DNA follows: TGCGCCAGCAGCCAAAGGGATAGCTCCTACGAGCAGTACTTC. Its translation: CASSQRDSSYEQYF.

This clonotype was found many times. The V gene is TRBV7-6, the J gene TRBJ2-7; 9 bases map to TRBD1. The junction had 10 bases not matched to a gene; V was cut back by 5 bases and J by 2 bases. This CDR3 comprises 16 residues. Germline loops: CDR1 SGHVS, CDR2 FNYEAQ. This CDR3 reads CASSPLSGTGPYEQYF. The DNA for the CDR3 is TGTGCCAGCAGCCCGCTGTCCGGGACAGGGCCCTACGAGCAGTACTTC.

The chain couples TRBV27 to TRBJ1-2; D may be TRBD1 (5 bases). V was trimmed by 10 bases and J by 2 bases, leaving 8 bases between them. The CDR3 contains 11 residues. Germline CDR1 reads MNHEY; CDR2 reads SMNVEV (reference sequence). The DNA for the CDR3 is TGTGCCACATGGGGGAACTATGGCTACACCTTC. This encodes CATWGNYGYTF.

V is TRBV19 and J is TRBJ1-6, with D unresolved. Germline lookup yields CDR1 LNHDA and CDR2 SQIVND (reference sequence). Trimming stripped 4 bases from V and 7 bases from J, with 8 bases between. CDR3 length: 13 amino acids. The CDR3 DNA follows: TGTGCCAGTAGTAGCCAGGAGAATTCACCCCTCCACTTT. It encodes CASSSQENSPLHF.

This clonotype was counted a few times. The CDR3 nucleotides are TGCAGTGCCCAAAGATCGGGACAGCTCAATCAGCCCCAGCATTTT. Translation: CSAQRSGQLNQPQHF. The genes are TRBV20-1 and TRBJ1-5, with 7 bases aligning to TRBD1. The CDR3 runs to 15 residues. Germline V gene sequence: CDR1 DFQATT, CDR2 SNEGSKA (reference sequence). V lost 6 bases and J lost 3; bases outside the gene matches: 11.

This clonotype was recorded a few times. The chain recombines TRBV7-9 with TRBJ1-1, with D perhaps matching TRBD1 (5 bases). CDR1 and CDR2 (germline): SEHNR, FQNEAQ (reference sequence). Trimming pared 4 bases from V and 8 bases from J, leaving 11 bases between. The CDR3 extends over 12 amino acids. CDR3 in DNA: TGTGCCAGCAGCTGGGGGACGGCAGAAGCTTTCTTT. Translated, it gives CASSWGTAEAFF.

This chain joins TRBV5-6 and TRBJ2-7; 7 positions agree with TRBD1. The V segment lost 0 bases and the J segment 0 bases; nucleotides outside the gene matches: 3. CDR3 length: 15 residues. From germline, CDR1 is SGHDT and CDR2 YYEEEE. CDR3 sequence (DNA): TGTGCCAGCAGCTTGGGAGACAGGGTCTCCTACGAGCAGTACTTC. Amino acids: CASSLGDRVSYEQYF.

The table lists this clonotype with many counts. V and J are TRBV30 and TRBJ2-1, with 7 bases identical to TRBD1. Unmatched junction bases numbered 8, after V lost 6 bases and J lost 3 bases. CDR3 size: 14 residues. The V gene's germline CDR1 is GTSNPN and CDR2 SVGIG (reference sequence). CDR3 DNA: TGTGCCTGTCGCCGAGGGGGCCGCTACAATGAGCAGTTCTTC. Amino acids: CACRRGGRYNEQFF. Based on the CDR3 plus reference TRBV30 and TRBJ2-1, the full variable domain is SQTIHQWPATLVQPVGSPLSLECTVEGTSNPNLYWYRQAAGRGLQLLFYSVGIGQISSEVPQNLSASRPQDRQFILSSKKLLLSDSGFYLCACRRGGRYNEQFFGPGTRLTVL.

This clonotype was found many times. The chain combines TRBV7-8 with TRBJ2-3, with 10 bases that match TRBD2. Unmatched junction bases numbered 2, after V lost 1 base and J lost 4 bases. There are 15 residues in the CDR3. Germline loops: CDR1 SGHVS, CDR2 FQNEAQ. CDR3 protein: CASSLGSGRSDTQYF. The CDR3 DNA reads TGTGCCAGCAGCTTAGGTAGCGGGAGGTCAGATACGCAGTATTTT.

This clonotype came up many times. V and J are TRBV5-1 and TRBJ2-7; 13 bases agree with TRBD2. The CDR3 has 15 amino acids. J gave up 5 bases and V 1 base, and 3 bases lay outside the gene matches. From germline, CDR1 is SGHRS and CDR2 YFSETQ. DNA of the CDR3: TGCGCCAGCAGCTTGCAAGGGACTAGCGGGAACGAGCAGTACTTC. This translates into CASSLQGTSGNEQYF. Complete variable domain (other parts from reference TRBV5-1 and TRBJ2-7): KAGVTQTPRYLIKTRGQQVTLSCSPISGHRSVSWYQQTPGQGLQFLFEYFSETQRNKGNFPGRFSGRQFSNSRSEMNVSTLELGDSALYLCASSLQGTSGNEQYFGPGTRLTVT.

This clonotype was counted many times. The rearrangement uses TRBV28 and TRBJ2-5, with D perhaps TRBD2 (6 bases). Trimming stripped 0 bases from V and 5 bases from J, with 16 bases between. Germline-derived CDR1 and CDR2 are MDHEN and SYDVKM. The CDR3 loop spans 16 amino acids. The CDR3: CASSLWGDFLGETQYF. The CDR3 nucleotides are TGTGCCAGCAGTTTATGGGGGGACTTCCTGGGGGAGACCCAGTACTTC.

This clonotype was counted at least ten times. The chain joins TRBV20-1 to TRBJ2-7, with TRBD2 identical over 16 bases. Germline loops: CDR1 DFQATT, CDR2 SNEGSKA (reference sequence). The CDR3 runs to 16 residues. The ends lost 3 bases at V and 1 base at J; junction bases unmatched: 3. The chain's CDR3 is CSARGLAGGRSYEQYF. The CDR3, as DNA: TGCAGTGCTAGGGGACTAGCGGGAGGGCGATCCTACGAGCAGTACTTC.

This clonotype occurred many times. This CDR3 is CASSLEGTGEETQYF. In DNA form, the CDR3 reads TGCGCCAGCAGCTTGGAAGGGACAGGGGAAGAGACCCAGTACTTC. V is TRBV5-1 and J is TRBJ2-5; 10 bases agree with TRBD1. Per germline, CDR1 SGHRS and CDR2 YFSETQ. This CDR3 has 15 residues. J was trimmed by 3 bases and V by 0 bases; bases with no gene match: 2.

In its sample, this clonotype was seen many times. This chain connects TRBV5-1 to TRBJ2-5; D possibly corresponds to TRBD2 (5 bases). Germline CDR1 reads SGHRS; CDR2 reads YFSETQ. V was shortened by 0 bases and J by 1 base, with 10 bases between the two germline ends. This CDR3 region has 15 residues. This chain's CDR3 is CASSLGAAVQETQYF. Written as DNA, the CDR3 is TGCGCCAGCAGCTTGGGGGCAGCGGTCCAAGAGACCCAGTACTTC.

V usage is TRBV5-1 and J usage is TRBJ2-2; 8 nucleotides line up with TRBD1. From germline, CDR1 is SGHRS and CDR2 YFSETQ. Trimming took 0 bases from V and 7 from J; bases not matched to a gene: 5. The CDR3 loop spans 15 amino acids. This CDR3 is CASSLEQGAVGELFF. The DNA of the CDR3 is TGCGCCAGCAGCTTGGAGCAGGGGGCGGTCGGGGAGCTGTTTTTT.

The genes are TRBV4-2 and TRBJ1-2, with D maybe TRBD1 (5 bases). The CDR3 consists of 15 residues. Trimming stripped 0 bases from V and 0 bases from J, with 8 bases between. Germline CDR1 and CDR2: LGHNA and YNFKEQ. DNA of the CDR3: TGTGCCAGCAGCCAAGAGGAGGGGCCTAACTATGGCTACACCTTC. As protein: CASSQEEGPNYGYTF.

This clonotype occurred many times. The chain uses TRBV6-2 or TRBV6-3 and TRBJ2-7; D not certain. With 0 bases removed from V and 4 bases from J, the gap between germline ends came to 10 bases. Germline assignment: CDR1 MNHEY and CDR2 SVGEGT. The CDR3 is made up of 14 amino acids. CDR3 sequence (DNA): TGTGCCAGCAGTTACTCGTGGGGTGGTTACGAGCAGTACTTC. It is translated as CASSYSWGGYEQYF.